This section outlines one T cell receptor (beta chain) sequence together with its context. Its antigen has not been determined. No quality values exist for individual bases; no much larger clone is one base distant. Trimming removed 0 bases from V and 6 bases from J, leaving 15 bases between the germline ends. CDR1 and CDR2 were assigned from the germline V gene (reference sequence) as LNHNV and YYDKDF. From the cysteine up to the phenylalanine, the CDR3 has a length of 16 residues. Only CDR3 DNA remains: 48 bases, in frame from the first base. This entry belongs to a study of blood T cell repertoires in COVID-19 (dated by TCRdb to the early 2020s). Notes on the research overall: Samples covering the acute and convalescent phases of COVID-19 were provided by collaborators in the United States, Italy and Spain. The material from the prospective study consisted of cDNA or gDNA derived from T cells, B-cell-depleted T cells, or PBMCs. The dataset comprised deeply sampled blood TCRbeta repertoires from subjects exposed to, actively infected with, or recovered from COVID-19. The repertoires were made available in a free public database intended to serve as a resource for research on the immune response to SARS-CoV-2. The samples were drawn from two sources: the first 160 participants of the ongoing ImmuneRACE study, and some 1,300 subjects contributed by 6 global collaborators. A de-identified subject ID, COVID-19 status, age in years and sex were almost always included in the sample metadata. Where available, HLA class I and class II types were taken from metadata supplied by the sample provider and were not determined by assay-based typing. General study outcomes and caveats: The quantity of clinical and demographic metadata differed by source and by participant and was supplied without curation.

The immunoSEQ Assay, a bias-controlled multiplex PCR, was used to amplify TCRbeta CDR3 regions from genomic DNA. On the authors' methods: Nucleated cell counts per sample were estimated from amplification of reference gene primers within the assay. To quantify the absolute abundance of each unique TCRbeta CDR3 rearrangement, sequence reads were collapsed and filtered. For each sample, productive Simpson clonality was calculated by taking the square root of Simpson's diversity index across productive rearrangements. TCRdb retrieved this table from immuneACCESS and kept in-frame rearrangements only. Not all clones are present; in checked studies, unresolved V genes account for under half, and no reason is known for the remainder. V, J and clone size are taken as reported in that table, and D and trimming were inferred from the DNA itself. This sample lists about 220,000 clones; approximately 80% were detected once. The ten largest make up 3% to 4% of the sample.

In the prospective study, participants were roughly 18 to 95 years old, resided in 20 to 30 geographic areas of the United States, and were enrolled through a virtual design. In the prospective study, participants were assigned to cohorts based on the clinical history participants reported in a screening survey and a study questionnaire. ImmuneRACE Cohort 3 recovered participants were defined by two consecutive negative NP/OP PCR tests, healthcare professional clearance, or symptom resolution. In the prospective study, mobile phlebotomists collected whole blood, serum and a nasopharyngeal or oropharyngeal swab from each participant. Prospective study participants could optionally give additional blood draws and questionnaires over a roughly two-month period. Before DNA extraction, blood samples from the prospective study were shipped at room temperature or frozen.

The V gene is TRBV15 and the J gene is TRBJ2-1, and TRBD2 may be the D gene, going by 6 matching bases. The source material was PBMCs or T cells enriched from blood (not recorded which). This sequence was found in a woman between 55 and 75 years old who had recovered from COVID-19. The CDR3 is CATSREALASANEQFF. In nucleotide form, the sequence is TGTGCCACCAGCAGAGAGGCTCTAGCGTCGGCCAATGAGCAGTTCTTC.